The 31 T cell receptor beta chains below come from one sample, sequenced in a study of shared clonotypes between healthy human individuals. Sequencing used immunoSEQ multiplex PCR; TCRdb keeps in-frame clones, though not all of them. The sample consists of around 600,000 clones, roughly 98% of them appearing once. The naive CD8 subset, CD45RO-negative cells positively selected for CCR7, excluded terminally differentiated effector memory CD45RA+ cells. Sequencing was done on a sample of naive CD8+ T cells sorted from blood. The receptor set was obtained from a man aged 25-40 years in good health.

The chain joins TRBV9 to TRBJ2-3; D is uncertain. The CDR3 sequence is 14 residues long. CDR1 is SGDLS, CDR2 YYNGEE, per germline. Trimming stripped 3 bases from V and 2 bases from J, with 10 bases between. The CDR3 reads CASSAASYTDTQYF. The CDR3 coding sequence is TGTGCCAGCAGCGCCGCCTCCTACACAGATACGCAGTATTTT.

The chain is built from TRBV7-8 and TRBJ2-7; D gene ambiguous. The CDR3 has 13 residues. CDR1 and CDR2 from the germline V gene are SGHVS and FQNEAQ. The V end was cut by 8 bases, the J end by 2 bases, with 13 bases between. This CDR3 reads CASEGHPTYEQYF. As DNA, the CDR3 is TGTGCCAGCGAAGGGCACCCCACCTACGAGCAGTACTTC.

The gene calls are TRBV6-5 and TRBJ1-5; D unclear. The germline V gene encodes CDR1 MNHEY and CDR2 SVGAGI. This CDR3 has 13 amino acids. V dropped 4 bases and J dropped 6 bases, with 10 bases sitting between them. This CDR3 is CASSLGLGQPQHF. The CDR3 DNA is TGTGCCAGCAGTTTAGGTTTGGGTCAGCCCCAGCATTTT.

The V call is TRBV11-3, the J call TRBJ2-3, with D perhaps TRBD2 (7 bases). Per germline, CDR1 SGHNT and CDR2 YENEEA. Trimming removed 1 base from V and 5 bases from J, with 10 bases in between. This CDR3 is built from 14 residues. The CDR3 DNA reads TGTGCCAGCAGCTTAGGGGGGGGCGGAGATACGCAGTATTTT. As protein: CASSLGGGGDTQYF.

The genes are TRBV25-1 and TRBJ1-2; TRBD1 agrees at 7 bases. This CDR3 is built from 16 residues. CDR1 is MGHDK and CDR2 is SYGVNS in the germline V gene. After removal of 1 base from V and 0 bases from J, the junction contained 5 bases not matched to a gene. The CDR3 loop is CASSEWVRGSNYGYTF. Written as DNA, the CDR3 is TGTGCCAGCAGTGAATGGGTCAGGGGGTCTAACTATGGCTACACCTTC.

This clone was counted once. The genes are TRBV7-9 and TRBJ2-1; D may be TRBD1 or TRBD2 (5 bases each). Trimming took off 4 bases at V and 15 bases at J, with 16 bases between the two ends. Germline assignment: CDR1 SEHNR and CDR2 FQNEAQ (reference sequence). The length of the CDR3 is 12 residues. As DNA, the CDR3 is TGTGCCAGCAGCTCCCGAGGGGCCCGGTGGTTCTTC. The encoded protein is CASSSRGARWFF.

The chain couples TRBV4-1 to TRBJ1-1; D may be TRBD1 (5 bases). The germline V and J ends were trimmed by 1 base and 4 bases, with 16 bases remaining between them. The germline gives CDR1 MGHRA, CDR2 YSYEKL. There are 16 residues in the CDR3. Here the CDR3 reads CASSQASGGGTTEAFF. CDR3 DNA: TGCGCCAGCAGCCAAGCCAGTGGGGGGGGGACCACTGAAGCTTTCTTT.

This chain uses TRBV29-1 with TRBJ2-1; TRBD1 agrees at 10 bases. The J segment lost 12 bases and the V segment lost 2 bases, leaving 13 bases of the junction unmatched. Per the germline V gene, CDR1 is SQVTM and CDR2 is ANQGSEA. This CDR3 comprises 15 residues. This CDR3 is CSVEKTGTGVPGQFF. CDR3 coding DNA: TGCAGCGTTGAAAAAACCGGGACAGGGGTCCCGGGGCAGTTCTTC.

On this clone itself: Distinct nucleotide sequences in the sample also encode this CDR3. The chain links TRBV25-1 to TRBJ2-7; D not resolved. Trimming removed 3 bases at V and 4 bases at J, with 1 base between. Germline CDR1 reads MGHDK; CDR2 reads SYGVNS. The CDR3 is 10 amino acids. The CDR3 protein is CASSDYEQYF. In nucleotides, the CDR3 is TGTGCCAGCAGTGATTACGAGCAGTACTTC.

V usage is TRBV2 and J usage is TRBJ1-2; D gene uncertain. V lost 10 bases and J lost 0, with 15 bases in between. The CDR3 loop spans 14 amino acids. CDR1 is SNHLY and CDR2 is FYNNEI in the germline V gene. The CDR3 region has the DNA TGTGCCAACGAAGTGGGAGAGGCTAACTATGGCTACACCTTC. Translated: CANEVGEANYGYTF.

V usage is TRBV4-1 and J usage is TRBJ2-1; 12 bases map to TRBD1. The length of the CDR3 is 15 residues. Germline V gene data show CDR1 as MGHRA and CDR2 as YSYEKL. V lost 4 bases, J lost 7 bases, and 5 bases stayed unmatched. CDR3 coding DNA: TGCGCCAGCAGCCGGGGGACAGGGGGCTTGAATGAGCAGTTCTTC. Encoded protein: CASSRGTGGLNEQFF.

The J gene is TRBJ2-2, the V gene TRBV7-3; weak D call: TRBD2 (5 bases). V was pared by 6 bases and J by 4 bases, with 12 bases between. CDR3 length equals 14 residues. Germline V lookup: CDR1 SGHTA, CDR2 FQGTGA. CDR3 loop: CASRGGGGTGELFF. The CDR3 nucleotides read TGTGCCAGCAGGGGCGGCGGAGGCACCGGGGAGCTGTTTTTT.

This chain uses TRBV29-1 with TRBJ2-7; D remains unclear. V lost 6 bases and J 2 bases, leaving 11 bases between the germline ends. Germline V gives CDR1 SQVTM, CDR2 ANQGSEA. CDR3 length: 12 amino acids. The CDR3 spells CSVKLNTYEQYF. As DNA, the CDR3 is TGCAGCGTGAAACTAAATACCTACGAGCAGTACTTC.

CDR3 sequence: CASSEGVGSTGELFF. As DNA, the CDR3 is TGTGCCAGCAGTGAAGGGGTAGGGAGCACCGGGGAGCTGTTTTTT. The chain couples TRBV6-1 to TRBJ2-2; D is possibly TRBD2 (5 bases). V was clipped by 1 base and J by 4 bases, with 10 bases between them. Germline CDR1 reads MNHNS; CDR2 reads SASEGT. The CDR3 has 15 residues.

This chain joins TRBV27 and TRBJ2-3; no reliable D call. The length of the CDR3 is 15 residues. Trimming removed 4 bases from V and 0 bases from J, with 11 bases in between. The germline gives CDR1 MNHEY, CDR2 SMNVEV (reference sequence). CDR3 sequence: CASSSLSISTDTQYF. CDR3 in DNA: TGTGCCAGCAGTTCCCTTAGTATCAGCACAGATACGCAGTATTTT.

The chain recombines TRBV28 with TRBJ1-2; possible D gene TRBD1, 5 bases. Per germline, CDR1 MDHEN and CDR2 SYDVKM. The germline V and J ends were trimmed by 6 bases and 6 bases, with 17 bases remaining between them. The CDR3 is 14 residues long. The CDR3 sequence is CASSPTSGLNGYTF. DNA of the CDR3: TGTGCCAGCAGCCCGACCTCAGGGTTAAATGGCTACACCTTC.

This clone was found once. This chain links TRBV7-3 with TRBJ2-1; D not resolved. This CDR3 has 15 residues. Deletions cut 2 bases from V and 3 bases from J, with 11 bases between. Germline CDR1 reads SGHTA; CDR2 reads FQGTGA. CDR3 region: CASSLEPAGYNEQFF. Written as DNA, the CDR3 is TGTGCCAGCAGCTTAGAACCCGCCGGCTACAATGAGCAGTTCTTC.

The rearrangement links TRBV5-1 to TRBJ2-2; 10 bases map to TRBD1. The V gene end was trimmed by 2 bases and the J gene end by 0 bases; junction bases not matched to a gene: 4. The length of the CDR3 is 17 residues. Germline V gene lookup returns CDR1 SGHRS and CDR2 YFSETQ. For the CDR3, the DNA is TGCGCCAGCAGCTTCGACAGGGGGCGGTCGAACACCGGGGAGCTGTTTTTT. This codes for CASSFDRGRSNTGELFF.

The genes are TRBV7-2 and TRBJ2-7; D unclear. This CDR3 comprises 11 residues. V was shortened by 4 bases and J by 2 bases, with 3 bases between the two germline ends. The germline CDR1 and CDR2 sequences are SGHTA and FQGNSA. CDR3 nucleotide sequence: TGTGCCAGCAGCTACGCCTACGAGCAGTACTTC. This gives the protein CASSYAYEQYF. The full variable domain, with the rest looked up from reference TRBV7-2 and TRBJ2-7, is GAGVSQSPSNKVTEKGKDVELRCDPISGHTALYWYRQSLGQGLEFLIYFQGNSAPDKSGLPSDRFSAERTGGSVSTLTIQRTQQEDSAVYLCASSYAYEQYFGPGTRLTVT.

This sequence joins TRBV7-6 and TRBJ2-3; no clear D gene. In germline, CDR1 is SGHVS, CDR2 FNYEAQ. There are 15 residues in the CDR3. Trimming took off 5 bases at V and 1 base at J, with 13 bases between the two ends. CDR3 coding DNA: TGTGCCAGCAGCCCTTCCCTGATTCGCACAGATACGCAGTATTTT. Residues: CASSPSLIRTDTQYF.

The CDR3 nucleotides read TGTGCCAGCGGGGTAACCACAGATACGCAGTATTTT. Its protein is CASGVTTDTQYF. The chain combines TRBV7-9 with TRBJ2-3; D is unclear. Trimming removed 8 bases at V and 2 bases at J, with 8 bases between. Germline V gene lookup returns CDR1 SEHNR and CDR2 FQNEAQ (reference sequence). The CDR3 contains 12 residues.

The chain joins TRBV5-1 to TRBJ2-1; 8 nucleotides agree with TRBD2. Looked up from germline, CDR1 is SGHRS and CDR2 is YFSETQ. The trim removed 5 bases at V and 3 bases at J, leaving 7 bases unmatched. CDR3 length: 15 residues. For the CDR3, the DNA is TGCGCCAGCAGGCCCGGGACTAGAGACTACAATGAGCAGTTCTTC. This gives the protein CASRPGTRDYNEQFF.

The V gene is TRBV27, the J gene TRBJ2-1; D ambiguous. Trimming stripped 5 bases from V and 0 bases from J, with 11 bases between. In germline, CDR1 is MNHEY, CDR2 SMNVEV (reference sequence). This CDR3 has 15 amino acids. Written as DNA, the CDR3 is TGTGCCAGCAGTCTTACGGTGGGCTCCTACAATGAGCAGTTCTTC. It specifies CASSLTVGSYNEQFF.

This chain uses TRBV15 with TRBJ2-7, with 10 bases aligning to TRBD1. J lost 3 bases, V lost 3 bases, and 8 bases had no gene match. The CDR3 is 16 residues long. The V gene's germline CDR1 is LNHNV and CDR2 YYDKDF (reference sequence). The CDR3 sequence: CATSRRDRGSDYEQYF. For the CDR3, the DNA is TGTGCCACCAGCAGGCGGGACAGGGGTTCTGACTACGAGCAGTACTTC.

The gene calls are TRBV29-1 and TRBJ1-2; D gene uncertain. This CDR3 comprises 14 residues. Germline-derived CDR1 and CDR2 are SQVTM and ANQGSEA. Trimming stripped 4 bases from V and 8 bases from J, with 20 bases between. Written as DNA, the CDR3 is TGCAGCGTTGGAGACCCTATGGGCGAGGCAGGCTACACCTTC. Translating it yields CSVGDPMGEAGYTF.

On this clone: The sample contains more than one DNA sequence encoding this CDR3. This CDR3 reads CASSSGGSYEQYF. The CDR3 nucleotides are TGTGCCAGCAGCTCCGGGGGCTCCTACGAGCAGTACTTC. The chain recombines TRBV13 with TRBJ2-7; perhaps TRBD2 as D (6 bases). Trimming took off 4 bases at V and 0 bases at J, with 7 bases between the two ends. The CDR3 consists of 13 residues. Germline V gives CDR1 PRHDT, CDR2 FYEKMQ (reference sequence).

This clone was counted between two and nine times. The J gene is TRBJ2-7, the V gene TRBV28; possible D gene TRBD1, 5 bases. V lost 5 bases and J lost 2, with 19 bases in between. The germline CDR1 and CDR2 sequences are MDHEN and SYDVKM. The CDR3 length is 16 residues. CDR3 nucleotide sequence: TGTGCCAGCAGTCAATTTTCAGGGCCGGATCCCTACGAGCAGTACTTC. Its protein product is CASSQFSGPDPYEQYF.

The chain is built from TRBV7-6 and TRBJ2-1; 10 bases are shared with TRBD2. The CDR3 is 16 amino acids. V was pared by 5 bases and J by 4 bases, with 8 bases of the junction left unmatched. Germline assignment: CDR1 SGHVS and CDR2 FNYEAQ. CDR3 amino acids: CASSPKAGGSYNEQFF. The DNA for the CDR3 is TGTGCCAGCAGCCCTAAAGCGGGAGGGTCGTACAATGAGCAGTTCTTC.

In regard to this clone: In the same sample, other DNA sequences code for this CDR3. CDR3 DNA sequence: TGTGCCAGCTCACCCCTCCCCGGACAGGGGAACACTGAAGCTTTCTTT. Protein sequence: CASSPLPGQGNTEAFF. The V gene is TRBV18, the J gene TRBJ1-1; 8 bases align to TRBD1. J gave up 1 base and V 3 bases, and 7 bases lay outside the gene matches. The V gene's germline CDR1 is KGHSH and CDR2 LQKENI. The CDR3 runs 16 residues.

The chain carries TRBV29-1 and TRBJ2-7; possible D gene TRBD1, 6 bases. The germline V gene encodes CDR1 SQVTM and CDR2 ANQGSEA. The CDR3 has 12 residues. V lost 4 bases to trimming and J lost 3 bases, with 10 bases between them. DNA for the CDR3: TGCAGCGTTGGTCCAGGGGACTACGAGCAGTACTTC. Its protein is CSVGPGDYEQYF.

The J gene is TRBJ2-5, the V gene TRBV18, with D perhaps matching TRBD2 (6 bases). Trimming left V 2 bases short and J 4 bases short, with 11 bases between. The germline CDR1 and CDR2 sequences are KGHSH and LQKENI. The CDR3 covers 14 residues. The CDR3 DNA is TGTGCCAGCTCACCAATCCGGGGAGGAGAGACCCAGTACTTC. Its protein product is CASSPIRGGETQYF. Full variable domain (remainder filled in from reference TRBV18 and TRBJ2-5): NAGVMQNPRHLVRRRGQEARLRCSPMKGHSHVYWYRQLPEEGLKFMVYLQKENIIDESGMPKERFSAEFPKEGPSILRIQQVVRGDSAAYFCASSPIRGGETQYFGPGTRLLVL.